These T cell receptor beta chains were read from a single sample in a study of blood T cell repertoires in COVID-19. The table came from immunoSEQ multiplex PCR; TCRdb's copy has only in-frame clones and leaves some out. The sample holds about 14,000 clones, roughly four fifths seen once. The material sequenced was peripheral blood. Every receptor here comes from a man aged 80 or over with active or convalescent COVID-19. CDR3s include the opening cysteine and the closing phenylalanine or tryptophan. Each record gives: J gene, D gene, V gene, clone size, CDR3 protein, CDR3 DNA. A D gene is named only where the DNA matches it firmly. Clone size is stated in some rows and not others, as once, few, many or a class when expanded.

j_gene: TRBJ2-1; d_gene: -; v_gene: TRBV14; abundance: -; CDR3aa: CASSPTYGTQHNEQFF; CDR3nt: TGTGCCAGCAGCCCAACCTACGGGACTCAACACAATGAGCAGTTCTTC
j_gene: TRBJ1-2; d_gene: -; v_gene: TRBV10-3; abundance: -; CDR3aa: CAISEPSRDGYTF; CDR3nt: TGTGCCATCAGTGAACCCTCTCGGGATGGCTACACCTTC
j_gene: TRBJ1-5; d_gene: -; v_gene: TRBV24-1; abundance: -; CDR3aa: CATSASLGGIQPQHF; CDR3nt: TGTGCCACCAGTGCATCACTGGGAGGAATTCAGCCCCAGCATTTT
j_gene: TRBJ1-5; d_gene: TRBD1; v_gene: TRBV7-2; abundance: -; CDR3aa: CASSRGQGGYSNQPQHF; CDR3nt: TGTGCCAGCAGCAGGGGACAGGGGGGGTATAGCAATCAGCCCCAGCATTTT
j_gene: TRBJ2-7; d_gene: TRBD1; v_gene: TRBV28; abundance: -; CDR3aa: CASSLGQGEQYF; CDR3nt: TGTGCCAGCAGTTTGGGACAGGGGGAGCAGTACTTC
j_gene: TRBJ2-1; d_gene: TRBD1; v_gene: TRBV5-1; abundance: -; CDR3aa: CASSLGGQIYNEQFF; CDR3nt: TGCGCCAGCAGCTTAGGGGGACAGATTTACAATGAGCAGTTCTTC
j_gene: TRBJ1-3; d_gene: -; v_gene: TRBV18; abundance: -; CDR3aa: CASSPPSNPGNTIYF; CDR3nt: TGTGCCAGCTCACCACCGTCAAATCCAGGAAACACCATATATTTT
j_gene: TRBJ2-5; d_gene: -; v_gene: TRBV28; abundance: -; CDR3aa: CASLDLQETQYF; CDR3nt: TGTGCCAGCCTAGACTTACAAGAGACCCAGTACTTC
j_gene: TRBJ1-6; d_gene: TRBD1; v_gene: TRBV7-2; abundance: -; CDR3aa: CASSLVSRDRGHSPLHF; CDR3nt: TGTGCCAGCAGCTTAGTATCCCGGGACAGGGGGCACTCACCCCTCCACTTT
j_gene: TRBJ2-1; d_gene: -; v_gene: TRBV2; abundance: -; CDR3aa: CASRKTLRRGGNEQFF; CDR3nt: TGTGCCAGCAGGAAGACCCTAAGGAGGGGAGGCAATGAGCAGTTCTTC
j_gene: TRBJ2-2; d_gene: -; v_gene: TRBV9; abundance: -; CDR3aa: CASSVNGNTGELFF; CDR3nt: TGTGCCAGCAGCGTAAACGGGAACACCGGGGAGCTGTTTTTT
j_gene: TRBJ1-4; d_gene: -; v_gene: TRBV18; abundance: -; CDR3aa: CASSRRGGTNEKLFF; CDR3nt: TGTGCCAGCTCACGGAGAGGCGGTACTAATGAAAAACTGTTTTTT
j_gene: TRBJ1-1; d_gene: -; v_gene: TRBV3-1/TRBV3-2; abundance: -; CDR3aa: CASSQDLHGGGSEAFF; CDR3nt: TGTGCCAGCAGCCAAGATCTGCATGGGGGAGGGTCTGAAGCTTTCTTT
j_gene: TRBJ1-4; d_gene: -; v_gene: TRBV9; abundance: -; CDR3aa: CASSVGRGGTTNEKLFF; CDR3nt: TGTGCCAGCAGCGTAGGACGCGGGGGGACAACTAATGAAAAACTGTTTTTT
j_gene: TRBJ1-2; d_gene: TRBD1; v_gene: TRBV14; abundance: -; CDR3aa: CASSQVTGSYGYTF; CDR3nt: TGTGCCAGCAGCCAAGTGACAGGGAGCTATGGCTACACCTTC
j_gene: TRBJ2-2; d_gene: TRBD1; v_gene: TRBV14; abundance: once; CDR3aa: CASEQGRNTGELFF; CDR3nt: TGTGCCAGCGAACAGGGGCGAAACACCGGGGAGCTGTTTTTT
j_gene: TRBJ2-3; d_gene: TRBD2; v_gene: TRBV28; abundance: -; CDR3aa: CASSSPAGGGMNTQYF; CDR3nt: TGTGCCAGCAGTTCCCCCGCGGGGGGCGGCATGAATACGCAGTATTTT
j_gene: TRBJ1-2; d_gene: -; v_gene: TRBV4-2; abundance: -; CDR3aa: CASSQSWTDGYTF; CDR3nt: TGTGCCAGCAGCCAGTCTTGGACAGACGGCTACACCTTC
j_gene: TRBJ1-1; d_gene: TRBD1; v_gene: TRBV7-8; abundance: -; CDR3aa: CASSLDRGNTEAFF; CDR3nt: TGTGCCAGCAGCTTGGACAGGGGAAACACTGAAGCTTTCTTT
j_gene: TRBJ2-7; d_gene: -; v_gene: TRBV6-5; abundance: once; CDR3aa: CASSRDISYEQYF; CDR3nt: TGTGCCAGCAGCCGGGACATATCCTACGAGCAGTACTTC
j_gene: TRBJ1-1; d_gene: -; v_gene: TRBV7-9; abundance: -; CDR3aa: CASSATGGRGKTEAFF; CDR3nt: TGTGCCAGCAGCGCCACCGGGGGACGGGGGAAGACTGAAGCTTTCTTT
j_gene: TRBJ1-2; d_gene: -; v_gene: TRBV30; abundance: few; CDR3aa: CAWSDLGAGGYTF; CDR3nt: TGTGCCTGGAGCGACCTAGGGGCGGGAGGCTACACCTTC
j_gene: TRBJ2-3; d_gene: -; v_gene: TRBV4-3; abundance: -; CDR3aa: CASSRTGGGSDTQYF; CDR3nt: TGCGCCAGCAGCCGAACCGGAGGAGGGTCGGATACGCAGTATTTT
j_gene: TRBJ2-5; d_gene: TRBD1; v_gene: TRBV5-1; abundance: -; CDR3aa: CASSSGTGGYQETQYF; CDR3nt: TGCGCCAGCAGCTCCGGGACAGGGGGCTACCAAGAGACCCAGTACTTC
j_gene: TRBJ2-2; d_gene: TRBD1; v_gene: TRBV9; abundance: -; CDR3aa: CASSRQGANVGELFF; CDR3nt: TGTGCCAGCAGTCGCCAGGGGGCGAATGTCGGGGAGCTGTTTTTT
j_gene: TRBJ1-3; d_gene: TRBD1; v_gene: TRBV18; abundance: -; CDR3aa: CASSPPMTGIYGNTIYF; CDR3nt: TGTGCCAGCTCACCACCAATGACAGGGATCTATGGAAACACCATATATTTT
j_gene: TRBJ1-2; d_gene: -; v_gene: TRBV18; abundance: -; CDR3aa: CASSPSSANYGYTF; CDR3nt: TGTGCCAGCTCACCATCCAGTGCTAACTATGGCTACACCTTC
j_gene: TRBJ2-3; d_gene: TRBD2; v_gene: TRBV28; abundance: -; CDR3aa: CASSPGTTVDTQYF; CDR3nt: TGTGCCAGCAGTCCCGGGACTACCGTCGATACGCAGTATTTT
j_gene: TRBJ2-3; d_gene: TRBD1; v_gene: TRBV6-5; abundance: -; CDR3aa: CASRDSDRARDTQYF; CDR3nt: TGTGCCAGCAGAGACTCGGACAGGGCCCGGGATACGCAGTATTTT
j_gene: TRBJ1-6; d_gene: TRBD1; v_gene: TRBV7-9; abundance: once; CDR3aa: CASTTGQYNSPLHF; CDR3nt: TGTGCCAGCACCACGGGACAGTATAATTCACCCCTCCACTTT
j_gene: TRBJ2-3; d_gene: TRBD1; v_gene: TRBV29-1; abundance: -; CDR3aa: CSVGGQVNTDTQYF; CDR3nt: TGCAGCGTCGGGGGACAGGTAAACACAGATACGCAGTATTTT
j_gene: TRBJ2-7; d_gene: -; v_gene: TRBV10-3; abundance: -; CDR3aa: CAIRDIYEQYF; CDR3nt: TGTGCCATCCGGGACATATACGAGCAGTACTTC
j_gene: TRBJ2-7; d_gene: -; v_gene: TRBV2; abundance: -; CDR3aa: CASSRVYEQYF; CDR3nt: TGTGCCAGCAGTCGGGTATACGAGCAGTACTTC
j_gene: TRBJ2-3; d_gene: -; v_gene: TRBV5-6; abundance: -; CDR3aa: CASSLASRRSTDTQYF; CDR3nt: TGTGCCAGCAGCTTGGCCAGTCGGCGGAGCACAGATACGCAGTATTTT
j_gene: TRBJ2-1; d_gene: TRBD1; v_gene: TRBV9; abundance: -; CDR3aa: CASSAQWTGEGNEQFF; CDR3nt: TGTGCCAGCAGCGCTCAGTGGACAGGGGAGGGCAATGAGCAGTTCTTC
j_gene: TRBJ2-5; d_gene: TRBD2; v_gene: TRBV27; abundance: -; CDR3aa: CASSRLSGGPQETQYF; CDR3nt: TGTGCCAGCAGCCGCCTTAGCGGGGGCCCCCAAGAGACCCAGTACTTC
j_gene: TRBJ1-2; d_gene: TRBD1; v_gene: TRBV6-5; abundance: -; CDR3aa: CASSYHRDRADGYTF; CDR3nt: TGTGCCAGCAGTTACCACCGGGACAGGGCTGATGGCTACACCTTC
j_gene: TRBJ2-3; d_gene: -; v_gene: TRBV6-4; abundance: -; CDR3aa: CASALGGQPGTQYF; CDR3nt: TGTGCCAGCGCCCTAGGAGGTCAACCTGGTACGCAGTATTTT
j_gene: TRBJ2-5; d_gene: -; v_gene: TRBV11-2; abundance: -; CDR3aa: CASSFSQEETQYF; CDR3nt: TGTGCCAGCAGCTTTTCCCAGGAAGAGACCCAGTACTTC
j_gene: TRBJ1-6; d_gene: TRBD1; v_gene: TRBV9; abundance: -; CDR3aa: CASSVEGGTGVNSPLHF; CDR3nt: TGTGCCAGCAGCGTAGAGGGGGGGACAGGAGTAAATTCACCCCTCCACTTT
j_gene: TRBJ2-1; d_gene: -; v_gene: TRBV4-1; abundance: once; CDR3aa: CASSRSQGPYNEQFF; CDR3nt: TGCGCCAGCAGCCGCAGCCAGGGGCCATACAATGAGCAGTTCTTC
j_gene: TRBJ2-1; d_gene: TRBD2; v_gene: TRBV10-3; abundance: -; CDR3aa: CAISAIIGGSGGANEQFF; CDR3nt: TGTGCCATCAGTGCCATAATCGGCGGTAGCGGGGGGGCAAATGAGCAGTTCTTC
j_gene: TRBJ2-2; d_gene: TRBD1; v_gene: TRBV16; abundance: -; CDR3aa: CASSQDRANTGELFF; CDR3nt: TGTGCCAGCAGCCAGGACAGGGCGAACACCGGGGAGCTGTTTTTT
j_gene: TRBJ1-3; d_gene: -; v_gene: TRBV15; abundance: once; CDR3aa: CATSRESARFGGNTIYF; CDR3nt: TGTGCCACCAGCAGAGAGTCCGCCCGGTTCGGGGGAAACACCATATATTTT
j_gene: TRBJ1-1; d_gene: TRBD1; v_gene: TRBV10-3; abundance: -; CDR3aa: CAISPTTGNPEAFF; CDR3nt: TGTGCCATCAGCCCCACGACAGGGAACCCTGAAGCTTTCTTT
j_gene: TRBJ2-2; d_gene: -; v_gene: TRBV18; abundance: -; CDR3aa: CASSPPVAGELFF; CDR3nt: TGTGCCAGCTCACCCCCGGTAGCCGGGGAGCTGTTTTTT
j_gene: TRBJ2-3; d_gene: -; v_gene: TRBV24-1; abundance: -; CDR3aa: CATAGTDTQYF; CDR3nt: TGTGCCACGGCCGGGACAGATACGCAGTATTTT
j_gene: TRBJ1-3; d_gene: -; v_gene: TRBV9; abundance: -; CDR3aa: CASSVAMGGTGNTIYF; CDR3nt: TGTGCCAGCAGCGTAGCGATGGGGGGAACTGGAAACACCATATATTTT
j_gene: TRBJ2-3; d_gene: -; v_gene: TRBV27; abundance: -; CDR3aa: CASSLSGATQYF; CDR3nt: TGTGCCAGCAGTTTATCAGGGGCTACGCAGTATTTT
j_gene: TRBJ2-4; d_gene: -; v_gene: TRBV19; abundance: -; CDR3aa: CASSIRENIQYF; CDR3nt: TGTGCCAGTAGTATTCGGGAAAACATTCAGTACTTC
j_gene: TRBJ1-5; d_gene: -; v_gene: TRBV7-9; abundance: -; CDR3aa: CASSRPSGAQHF; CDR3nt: TGTGCCAGCAGCCGGCCCTCCGGAGCCCAGCATTTT
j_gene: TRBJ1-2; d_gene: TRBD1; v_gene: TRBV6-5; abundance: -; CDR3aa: CASRGDRFPYGYTF; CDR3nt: TGTGCCAGCAGGGGGGACAGGTTTCCATATGGCTACACCTTC
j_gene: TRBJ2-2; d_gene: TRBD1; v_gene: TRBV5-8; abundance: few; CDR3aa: CASSSGTGDTGELFF; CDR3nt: TGTGCCAGCAGCTCCGGGACAGGGGACACCGGGGAGCTGTTTTTT